Following are 21 T cell receptor beta chains from one sample sequenced in a study of T cells after posttransplantation cyclophosphamide. Method: immunoSEQ multiplex PCR; TCRdb's copy keeps in-frame clones and lacks some. The table shows roughly 9,100 clones, with 89% occurring only once. The sequencing sample was made of memory CD4+ T cells sorted from PBMCs. These receptors all come from an older woman in good health, CMV-negative, and a related stem cell transplant donor.

The chain uses TRBV4-3 and TRBJ2-3; TRBD2 aligns across 9 bases. This CDR3 is 17 amino acids long. V gave up 1 base and J gave up 7 bases; unmatched junction bases: 12. Germline V gives CDR1 LGHNA, CDR2 YSLEER. The CDR3 DNA sequence: TGCGCCAGCAGCCAAGGAGGTGGCGGGGGGGCTGGTTATACGCAGTATTTT. Protein product: CASSQGGGGGAGYTQYF.

This clone appeared a few times. V gene TRBV5-4 combines with J gene TRBJ2-2, with 14 positions matching TRBD2. V was pared by 4 bases and J by 5 bases, with 7 bases of the junction left unmatched. This CDR3 is 17 amino acids long. CDR1 and CDR2 (germline): SGHNT, YYREEE (reference sequence). CDR3 loop: CASSRPGLAGETGELFF. CDR3 nucleotides: TGTGCCAGCAGCAGGCCGGGACTAGCGGGAGAAACCGGGGAGCTGTTTTTT.

This chain joins TRBV27 and TRBJ1-3, with a tentative D call TRBD1 (5 bases). This CDR3 is 16 amino acids long. CDR1 is MNHEY and CDR2 is SMNVEV in the germline V gene (reference sequence). The ends were cut back, 2 bases at V and 2 bases at J, with 13 bases in the middle. CDR3 coding DNA: TGTGCCAGCAGTTTAGGGCAGGGATGGGCTGGAAACACCATATATTTT. Protein: CASSLGQGWAGNTIYF.

V gene TRBV6-5 combines with J gene TRBJ1-2; 8 bases fit TRBD1. The germline V gene has CDR1 MNHEY and CDR2 SVGAGI. V dropped 7 bases and J dropped 8; count of bases not matched to a gene: 6. This CDR3 has 12 residues. CDR3 coding DNA: TGTGCCAGCAAGACAGGGGAGAGGGGCTACACCTTC. Its protein product is CASKTGERGYTF.

V is TRBV18 and J is TRBJ2-1; 9 bases are a match to TRBD1. This CDR3 spans 16 amino acids. After removal of 1 base from V and 4 bases from J, the junction contained 5 bases not matched to a gene. CDR1 is KGHSH and CDR2 is LQKENI in the germline V gene. CDR3 sequence: CASSPQGTGTYNEQFF. The CDR3, as DNA: TGTGCCAGCTCACCACAAGGGACAGGGACTTACAATGAGCAGTTCTTC.

The V call is TRBV21-1, the J call TRBJ2-3; the table's D call TRBD2 went unverified against the DNA. TRBV21-1 is a recognized pseudogene. The length of the CDR3 is 17 residues. Here the CDR3 DNA reads TGTGCCAGCAGCAAACTAGAGACTAGATGGGGCACAGATACGCAGTATTTT. Its protein product is CASSKLETRWGTDTQYF.

The V and J genes are TRBV2 and TRBJ2-1, with 8 positions matching TRBD2. The V gene end was trimmed by 3 bases and the J gene end by 0 bases; junction bases not matched to a gene: 7. Germline values: CDR1 SNHLY, CDR2 FYNNEI. CDR3 size: 17 residues. The CDR3 reads CASSESLAGVSYNEQFF. The DNA of the CDR3 is TGTGCCAGCAGTGAGTCGCTAGCGGGCGTCTCCTACAATGAGCAGTTCTTC. The full variable domain, rest sourced from reference TRBV2 and TRBJ2-1, is EPEVTQTPSHQVTQMGQEVILRCVPISNHLYFYWYRQILGQKVEFLVSFYNNEISEKSEIFDDQFSVERPDGSNFTLKIRSTKLEDSAMYFCASSESLAGVSYNEQFFGPGTRLTVL.

For the CDR3, the DNA is TGTGCCAGCAGCGCAGACCCCAGGGGGCCTGGAAACACCATATATTTT. It codes for CASSADPRGPGNTIYF. J is TRBJ1-3 and V is TRBV9, with 8 bases identical to TRBD1. Looked up from germline, CDR1 is SGDLS and CDR2 is YYNGEE. CDR3 length equals 16 residues. V trimming: 3 bases; J trimming: 2 bases; junction bases outside the gene matches: 7.

The chain is built from TRBV18 and TRBJ2-5; unclear D gene. This CDR3 has 15 amino acids. V was clipped by 1 base and J by 2 bases, with 11 bases between them. Germline V lookup: CDR1 KGHSH, CDR2 LQKENI. CDR3 amino acids: CASSPLPGLQETQYF. Here the CDR3 DNA reads TGTGCCAGCTCACCACTGCCAGGCCTACAAGAGACCCAGTACTTC.

CDR3 loop: CASSLYPDRADEQYF. The CDR3 DNA reads TGTGCCAGCAGTTTATACCCTGACAGGGCGGACGAGCAGTACTTC. The V call is TRBV27, the J call TRBJ2-7; 7 bases agree with TRBD1. CDR1 is MNHEY and CDR2 is SMNVEV in the germline V gene (reference sequence). The junction had 8 bases not matched to a gene; V was cut back by 1 base and J by 5 bases. CDR3 length equals 15 residues.

The CDR3 coding sequence is TGTGCCTGGAGCCCACTACTAGCGGGGGAGGGGGAGCTGTTTTTT. Translation: CAWSPLLAGEGELFF. The chain couples TRBV30 to TRBJ2-2; TRBD2 aligns across 11 bases. V lost 3 bases, J lost 8 bases, and 8 bases stayed unmatched. The CDR3 contains 15 residues. CDR1 is GTSNPN and CDR2 is SVGIG in the germline V gene (reference sequence). The full variable domain, its missing parts supplied by reference TRBV30 and TRBJ2-2, is SQTIHQWPATLVQPVGSPLSLECTVEGTSNPNLYWYRQAAGRGLQLLFYSVGIGQISSEVPQNLSASRPQDRQFILSSKKLLLSDSGFYLCAWSPLLAGEGELFFGEGSRLTVL.

The chain has TRBV7-6 and TRBJ2-7; 9 nucleotides line up with TRBD2. This CDR3 contains 16 residues. J lost 2 bases, V lost 5 bases, and 10 bases had no gene match. The germline CDR1 and CDR2 sequences are SGHVS and FNYEAQ. The DNA of the CDR3 is TGTGCCAGCAGCCCCCTGGGGGCTAGCGGGGCCTACGAGCAGTACTTC. This gives the protein CASSPLGASGAYEQYF. Full variable domain (rest looked up from reference TRBV7-6 and TRBJ2-7): GAGVSQSPRYKVTKRGQDVALRCDPISGHVSLYWYRQALGQGPEFLTYFNYEAQQDKSGLPNDRFSAERPEGSISTLTIQRTEQRDSAMYRCASSPLGASGAYEQYFGPGTRLTVT.

The chain has TRBV6-1 and TRBJ1-4; 9 nucleotides match TRBD1. J was trimmed by 6 bases and V by 2 bases; bases with no gene match: 4. In germline, CDR1 is MNHNS, CDR2 SASEGT. This CDR3 has 15 amino acids. CDR3 coding DNA: TGTGCCAGCAGTGAAAGGTGGGACAGGGATGAAAAACTGTTTTTT. Translation: CASSERWDRDEKLFF.

J is TRBJ2-2 and V is TRBV7-2; D is possibly TRBD2 (7 bases). The CDR3 has 14 amino acids. With 6 bases removed from V and 7 bases from J, the gap between germline ends came to 15 bases. Per germline, CDR1 SGHTA and CDR2 FQGNSA. CDR3 protein: CASRRGGVGGELFF. The CDR3, as DNA: TGTGCCAGCAGAAGGGGGGGTGTTGGCGGGGAGCTGTTTTTT.

This chain connects TRBV5-1 to TRBJ2-3; D not certain. The V end lost 6 bases, the J end lost 6 bases, and 14 bases lay between the germline ends. This CDR3 is built from 13 residues. Germline CDR1 SGHRS, CDR2 YFSETQ. CDR3 in DNA: TGCGCCAGCAACCCTGGCGGTGCGGATACGCAGTATTTT. Translating gives CASNPGGADTQYF.

This chain links TRBV6-5 with TRBJ1-3; D not resolved. Deletions cut 6 bases from V and 7 bases from J, with 13 bases between. Germline V gives CDR1 MNHEY, CDR2 SVGAGI. The CDR3 contains 13 residues. CDR3 region: CASSPLVRNTIYF. The CDR3, as DNA: TGTGCCAGCAGCCCTCTGGTCAGGAACACCATATATTTT.

For this clone: The same CDR3 is also encoded by other DNA sequences in this sample. The chain links TRBV30 to TRBJ1-6, with 7 bases that match TRBD1. The J segment lost 7 bases and the V segment lost 5 bases, leaving 5 bases of the junction unmatched. CDR1 and CDR2 (germline): GTSNPN, SVGIG (reference sequence). This CDR3 is built from 13 residues. The CDR3: CAWGDRNNSPLHF. DNA for the CDR3: TGTGCCTGGGGGGACAGAAACAATTCACCCCTCCACTTT.

A single count supports this clone. V gene TRBV23-1 combines with J gene TRBJ2-5; D is perhaps TRBD1 (5 bases). TRBV23-1 is an ORF for which the function is uncertain. CDR3 size: 13 residues. Trimming cost V 6 bases and J 2 bases, with 10 bases left between them. In DNA, the CDR3 is TGCGCCAGCAGCCCAGGGTTTCAAGAGACCCAGTACTTC. Translating it yields CASSPGFQETQYF.

The chain joins TRBV18 to TRBJ1-4; possible D gene TRBD1, 5 bases. V was shortened by 3 bases and J by 3 bases, with 14 bases between the two germline ends. The CDR3 totals 16 residues. Germline values: CDR1 KGHSH, CDR2 LQKENI. The CDR3 here is CASSPLPTEANEKLFF. The DNA for the CDR3 is TGTGCCAGCTCACCGCTGCCGACAGAGGCTAATGAAAAACTGTTTTTT.

This rearrangement joins TRBV5-8 to TRBJ2-5; 9 bases align to TRBD2. Germline CDR1 SGHTS, CDR2 YDEGEE. This CDR3 has 13 amino acids. V dropped 8 bases and J dropped 4; count of bases not matched to a gene: 6. The CDR3 loop reads CASTGTSRETQYF. The DNA of the CDR3 is TGTGCCAGTACCGGGACTAGCAGAGAGACCCAGTACTTC.

The chain joins TRBV5-1 to TRBJ2-5; perhaps TRBD1 as D (6 bases). The CDR3 has 15 residues. The germline V and J ends were trimmed by 0 bases and 1 base, with 10 bases remaining between them. Per germline, CDR1 SGHRS and CDR2 YFSETQ. For the CDR3, the DNA is TGCGCCAGCAGCTTGGCCGGGACACCCCAAGAGACCCAGTACTTC. This gives the protein CASSLAGTPQETQYF.